The text below deals with one T cell receptor (beta chain). As yet, its antigen is unknown. TCRdb analysed the reads with MiXCR anew, one entry per CDR3 protein. The profile shows more than 250,000 distinct CDR3 sequences, roughly 25% of them singletons. This sample stems from a study of T cell repertoires in cytomegalovirus infection. Study summary: Recently identified HLA-C-restricted and well-studied HLA-B-restricted CMV epitopes were used. Public TCR beta signatures marked donors with CMV infection and the matching HLA.

General study points: HLA-C-restricted, CMV-specific TCR beta clonotypes were dominant ex vivo.

Deletions cut 1 base from V and 2 bases from J, with 9 bases between. The CDR3 length is 15 residues. The germline gives CDR1 LNHDA, CDR2 SQIVND (reference sequence). Sequences were derived from cultured PBMCs, sampled from culture after CMV antigen stimulation. This TCR was sampled from a human donor in good health (CMV status not recorded). Some clones in this sample may be carry-over from other donors' samples. This rearrangement joins TRBV19 to TRBJ2-1; D is uncertain. CDR3: CASSIGEVTYNEQFF. CDR3 DNA: TGTGCCAGTAGTATAGGCGAGGTTACCTACAATGAGCAGTTCTTC.